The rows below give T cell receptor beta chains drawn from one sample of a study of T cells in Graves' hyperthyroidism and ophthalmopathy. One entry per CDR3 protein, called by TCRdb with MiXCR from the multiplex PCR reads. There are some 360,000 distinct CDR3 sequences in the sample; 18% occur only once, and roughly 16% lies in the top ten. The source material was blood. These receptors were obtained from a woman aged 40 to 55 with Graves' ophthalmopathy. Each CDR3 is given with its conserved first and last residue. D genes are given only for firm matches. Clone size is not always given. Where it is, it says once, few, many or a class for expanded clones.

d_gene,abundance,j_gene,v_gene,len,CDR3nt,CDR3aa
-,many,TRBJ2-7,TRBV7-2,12,TGTGCCAGCACCTCTATCGGTTACGAGCAGTACTTC,CASTSIGYEQYF
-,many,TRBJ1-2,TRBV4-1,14,TGCGCCAGCAGCCAAGATCAGCAGGGGTATGGCTACACCTTC,CASSQDQQGYGYTF
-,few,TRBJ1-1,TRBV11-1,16,TGTGCCAGCAGCTTAAAGATTGGACGCCCGAACACTGAAGCTTTCTTT,CASSLKIGRPNTEAFF
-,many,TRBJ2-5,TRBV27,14,TGTGCCAGCGGCATGAACCACCTCCAAGAGACCCAGTACTTC,CASGMNHLQETQYF
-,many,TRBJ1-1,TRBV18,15,TGTGCCAGCTCACCGAACCTTAGGGGGAACACTGAAGCTTTCTTT,CASSPNLRGNTEAFF
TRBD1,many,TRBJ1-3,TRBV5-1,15,TGCGCCAGCAGCTTGGAGGGGGCATCTGGAAACACCATATATTTT,CASSLEGASGNTIYF
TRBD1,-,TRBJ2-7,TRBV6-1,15,TGTGCCAGCAGACCGCCGGGACAGAGCTCCTACGAGCAGTACTTC,CASRPPGQSSYEQYF
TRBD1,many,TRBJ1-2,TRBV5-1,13,TGCGCCAGCAGCTTGGAGGGGGCGCCTGGCTACACCTTC,CASSLEGAPGYTF
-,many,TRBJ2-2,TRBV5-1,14,TGCGCCAGCACCCGGGCTTCAAACACCGGGGAGCTGTTTTTT,CASTRASNTGELFF
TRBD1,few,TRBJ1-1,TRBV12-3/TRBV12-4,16,TGTGCCAGCAGTCGGTGGTGGACAGGTGGGAACACTGAAGCTTTCTTT,CASSRWWTGGNTEAFF
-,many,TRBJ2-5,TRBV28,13,TGTGCCAGCAGTTTGGAAGGCCAAGAGACCCAGTACTTC,CASSLEGQETQYF
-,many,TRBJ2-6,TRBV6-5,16,TGTGCCAGCAATCGAATCAGCAAATCTGGGGCCAACGTCCTGACTTTC,CASNRISKSGANVLTF
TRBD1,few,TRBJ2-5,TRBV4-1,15,TGCGCCAGCAGCCAGGGGACAGGTTTAGGAGAGACCCAGTACTTC,CASSQGTGLGETQYF
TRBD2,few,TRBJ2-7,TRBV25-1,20,TGTGCCAGCAGCCCTCTCCTTACACCTTTAAGACTAGCCCCACACTACGAGCAGTACTTC,CASSPLLTPLRLAPHYEQYF
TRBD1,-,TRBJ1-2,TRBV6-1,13,TGTGCCAGCAGCCAAACAGGGGGATATGGCTACACCTTC,CASSQTGGYGYTF
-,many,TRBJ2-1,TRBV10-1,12,TGCGCCAGCAGTGAGCTCGGGGTTGAGCAGTTCTTC,CASSELGVEQFF
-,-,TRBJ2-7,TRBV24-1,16,TGTGCCACCAGTGATTTCGGAGGGTATGGGTCCTACGAGCAGTACTTC,CATSDFGGYGSYEQYF
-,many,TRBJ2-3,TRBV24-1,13,TGTGCCACCAGTGATCCCGGGACAGATACGCAGTATTTT,CATSDPGTDTQYF
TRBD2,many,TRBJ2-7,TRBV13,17,TGTGCCAGCAGCCGGACTTCCTTAGCGGGGCTCTCCTACGAGCAGTACTTC,CASSRTSLAGLSYEQYF
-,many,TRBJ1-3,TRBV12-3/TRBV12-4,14,TGTGCCAGCAGTTTCATGGGCTCTGGAAACACCATATATTTT,CASSFMGSGNTIYF
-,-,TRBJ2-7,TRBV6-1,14,TGTGCCAGCAAAGACCGGGACCAACGTTACGAGCAGTACTTC,CASKDRDQRYEQYF
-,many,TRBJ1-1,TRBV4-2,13,TGTGCCAGCAGCCAAGAAGAGAGGACTGAAGCTTTCTTT,CASSQEERTEAFF
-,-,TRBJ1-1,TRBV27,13,TGTGCCAGCAGGGGCCATATGAACACTGAAGCTTTCTTT,CASRGHMNTEAFF
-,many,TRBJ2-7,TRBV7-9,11,TGTGCCAGCAGCTCCGAGTACGAGCAGTACTTC,CASSSEYEQYF
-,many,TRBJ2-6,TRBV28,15,TGTGCCAGCAGTCCCCGGTTGGCTGGGGCCAACGTCCTGACTTTC,CASSPRLAGANVLTF
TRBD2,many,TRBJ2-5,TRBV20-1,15,TGCAGTGCTCATTCTATGGCGGGAGGTCGGGAGACCCAGTACTTC,CSAHSMAGGRETQYF
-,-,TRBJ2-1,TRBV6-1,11,TGTGCCATCAGAAACATCTACGAGCAGTTCTTC,CAIRNIYEQFF
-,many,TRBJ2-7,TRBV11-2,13,TGTGCCAGCAGCTCACTGAGAGTTTCCGAGCAGTACTTC,CASSSLRVSEQYF
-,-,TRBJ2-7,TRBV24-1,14,TGTGCCACCAGTGATACCGGGAATATCTACGAGCAGTACTTC,CATSDTGNIYEQYF
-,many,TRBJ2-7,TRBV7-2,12,TGTGCCAGCAGCTTTGAGGCCTACGAGCAGTACTTC,CASSFEAYEQYF
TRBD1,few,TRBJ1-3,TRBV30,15,TGTGCCTGGAGAAACCTGGGGACAGCTGGAAACACCATATATTTT,CAWRNLGTAGNTIYF
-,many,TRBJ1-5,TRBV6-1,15,TGTGCCAGCACTGTTTCGAGGGGTGGCAATCAGCCCCAGCATTTT,CASTVSRGGNQPQHF
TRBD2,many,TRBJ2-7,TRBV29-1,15,TGCAGCGTTGAAGATTGGGGAGGGTCGACCTACGAGCAGTACTTC,CSVEDWGGSTYEQYF
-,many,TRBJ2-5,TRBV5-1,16,TGCGCCAGCAGCTTGGATCTAGGAGCGCGAGGGGAGACCCAGTACTTC,CASSLDLGARGETQYF
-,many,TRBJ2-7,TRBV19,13,TGTGCCAGTAGAAATGGGGAGCTCTACGAGCAGTACTTC,CASRNGELYEQYF
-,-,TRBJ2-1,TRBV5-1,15,TGCGCCAGCAGTTTCCGGACCGACCATGGCAATGAGCAGTTCTTC,CASSFRTDHGNEQFF
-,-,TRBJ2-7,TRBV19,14,TGTGCCAGTAGTATGGTTGCAGGGGAATACGAGCAGTACTTC,CASSMVAGEYEQYF
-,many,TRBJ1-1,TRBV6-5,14,TGTGCCAGCAGGTCACAGGGAAGGAACACTGAAGCTTTCTTT,CASRSQGRNTEAFF
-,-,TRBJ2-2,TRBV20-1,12,TGCAGTGCTACCTCGGCTAGCGGGGAGCTGTTTTTT,CSATSASGELFF
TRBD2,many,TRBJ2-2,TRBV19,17,TGTGCCAGTAGTCAGGACGCAGTATGGCGGGAGGACGGGGAGCTGTTTTTT,CASSQDAVWREDGELFF
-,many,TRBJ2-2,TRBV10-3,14,TGTGCCATCAGTGACGGCCTAGCGACCGGGGAGCTGTTTTTT,CAISDGLATGELFF
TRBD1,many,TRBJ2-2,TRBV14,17,TGTGCCAGCAGCCCCCCAGCCGGGACAGGGATCACCGGGGAGCTGTTTTTT,CASSPPAGTGITGELFF
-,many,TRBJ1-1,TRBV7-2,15,TGTGCCAGCAGCTTAGCGGTTTCAGGGACGTCTGAAGCTTTCTTT,CASSLAVSGTSEAFF
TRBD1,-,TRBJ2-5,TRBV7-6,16,TGTGCCAGCAGCCTGGGGACAGGGGGCAACTCGGAGACCCAGTACTTC,CASSLGTGGNSETQYF
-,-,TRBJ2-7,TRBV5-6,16,TGTGCCAGCAGCCTAATACCGGGACCTATGTTTTACGAGCAGTACTTC,CASSLIPGPMFYEQYF
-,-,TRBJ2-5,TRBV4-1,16,TGCGCCAGCAGCCAAGTTGTGGGATACAGACAAGAGACCCAGTACTTC,CASSQVVGYRQETQYF
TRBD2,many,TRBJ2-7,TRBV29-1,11,TGCAGCGGGACTAGCGGCTACGAGCAGTACTTC,CSGTSGYEQYF
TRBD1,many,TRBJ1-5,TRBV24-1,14,TGTGCCACCAGTAGGGACAGGGATGATCAGCCCCAGCATTTT,CATSRDRDDQPQHF
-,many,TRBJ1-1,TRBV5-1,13,TGCGCCACCTTGTCGACAGAGAACACTGAAGCTTTCTTT,CATLSTENTEAFF